This T cell receptor beta chain was sequenced for a study of T-cell reconstitution after alpha-beta-depleted transplantation in children. Whole-study findings and limits: For some patients, TCRbeta diversity was high at day 60 because of recipient T cells and thymic progenitors that survived. Counts and diversity of T cells one year after transplant came mostly from newly produced T cells. Expanded graft clones numbering several hundred reportedly gave rise to alpha-beta T cells about two months after transplant.

For TCRbeta, the library was prepared with unique molecular identifiers. A single record per CDR3 protein comes from TCRdb applying MiXCR to the PCR reads. This sample has about 32,000 distinct CDR3 sequences, with 5.5% to 8% found just once. This clonotype was counted ten times or more. No antigen is known for it. In germline, CDR1 is MNHEY, CDR2 SMNVEV (reference sequence). Trimming cost V 2 bases and J 4 bases, with 11 bases left between them. CDR3 size: 14 residues. The source of this sequence is a child younger than two who had a stem cell transplant for acute myeloid leukemia, so the T cells may come from the graft donor. V usage is TRBV27 and J usage is TRBJ1-2, with TRBD1 as a possible D gene (6 bases). Material: peripheral blood, obtained 60 days after TCRalphabeta/CD19-depleted stem cell transplant. DNA for the CDR3: TGTGCCAGCAGTTTAAGGTTGGGGGCCTATGGCTACACCTTC. Its protein is CASSLRLGAYGYTF.